This T cell receptor beta chain was documented in a study of beta chain features in type 1 diabetes. The study's findings and limits: Among patients, naive, central memory and Treg TCRB repertoires appeared more similar than among healthy donors.

CDR3 length: 17 residues. Germline CDR1 reads LNHNV; CDR2 reads YYDKDF (reference sequence). V gave up 0 bases and J gave up 2 bases, with 15 bases separating them. Central memory, naive, regulatory and stem cell-like memory CD4+ cells were sorted by CD45RO/CCR7/CD25/CD127/CD95/CD27. Populations isolated by sorting all had purity greater than 98%. Expressed TCRB transcripts were sequenced, since all the RNA that had been isolated was reverse transcribed. Profiling relied on immunoSEQ multiplex PCR, and the TCRdb table lists in-frame clones only, not all of them. The sample contains 300,000 to 350,000 clones, 6.5% to 10% of which appear only once. Ten or more counts support this clone. No antigen is known for it.

This TCR came from a woman aged 18-29 years in good health. Sequencing input: central memory CD4+ T cells from blood. J is TRBJ2-3 and V is TRBV15; no clear D gene. The CDR3 DNA reads as TGTGCCACCAGCAGAGATCTCTTCCAGCGCACCACAGATACGCAGTATTTT. Translated: CATSRDLFQRTTDTQYF.